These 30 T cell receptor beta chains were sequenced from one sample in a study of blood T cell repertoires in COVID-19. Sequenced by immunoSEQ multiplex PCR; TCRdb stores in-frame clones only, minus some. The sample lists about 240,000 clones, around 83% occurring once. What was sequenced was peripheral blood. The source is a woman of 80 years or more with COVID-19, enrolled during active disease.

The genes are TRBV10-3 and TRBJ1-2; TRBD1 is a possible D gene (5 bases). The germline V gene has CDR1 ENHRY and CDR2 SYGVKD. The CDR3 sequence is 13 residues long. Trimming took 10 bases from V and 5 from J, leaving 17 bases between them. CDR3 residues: CATLGGGRYGYTF. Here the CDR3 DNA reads TGTGCCACCCTGGGGGGGGGAAGGTATGGCTACACCTTC.

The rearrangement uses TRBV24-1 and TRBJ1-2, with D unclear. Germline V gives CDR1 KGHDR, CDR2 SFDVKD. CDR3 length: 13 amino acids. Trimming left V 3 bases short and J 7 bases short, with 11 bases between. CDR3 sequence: CATSDRVLGGYTF. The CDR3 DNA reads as TGTGCCACCAGTGATAGAGTCCTTGGTGGCTACACCTTC.

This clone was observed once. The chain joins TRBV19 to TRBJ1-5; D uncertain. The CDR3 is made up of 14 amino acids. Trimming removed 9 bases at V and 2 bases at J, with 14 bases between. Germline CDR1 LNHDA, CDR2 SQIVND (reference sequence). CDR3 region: CASTKVGGNQPQHF. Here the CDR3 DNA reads TGTGCCAGCACTAAGGTAGGAGGCAATCAGCCCCAGCATTTT.

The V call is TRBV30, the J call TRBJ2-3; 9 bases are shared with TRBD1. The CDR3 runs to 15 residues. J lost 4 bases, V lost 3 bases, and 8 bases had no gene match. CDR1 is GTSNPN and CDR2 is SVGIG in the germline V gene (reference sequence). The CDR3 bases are TGTGCCTGGAGCGCCGGGACAGGGATTGCAGATACGCAGTATTTT. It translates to CAWSAGTGIADTQYF. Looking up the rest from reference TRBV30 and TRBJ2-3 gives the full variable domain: SQTIHQWPATLVQPVGSPLSLECTVEGTSNPNLYWYRQAAGRGLQLLFYSVGIGQISSEVPQNLSASRPQDRQFILSSKKLLLSDSGFYLCAWSAGTGIADTQYFGPGTRLTVL.

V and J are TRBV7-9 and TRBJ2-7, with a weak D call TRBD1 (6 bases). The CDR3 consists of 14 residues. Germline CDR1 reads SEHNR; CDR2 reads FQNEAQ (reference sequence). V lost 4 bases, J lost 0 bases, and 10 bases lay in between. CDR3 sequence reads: CASSSRDNSYEQYF. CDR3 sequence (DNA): TGTGCCAGCAGCTCTCGGGACAACTCCTACGAGCAGTACTTC. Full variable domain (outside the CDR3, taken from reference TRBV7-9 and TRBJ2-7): DTGVSQNPRHKITKRGQNVTFRCDPISEHNRLYWYRQTLGQGPEFLTYFQNEAQLEKSRLLSDRFSAERPKGSFSTLEIQRTEQGDSAMYLCASSSRDNSYEQYFGPGTRLTVT.

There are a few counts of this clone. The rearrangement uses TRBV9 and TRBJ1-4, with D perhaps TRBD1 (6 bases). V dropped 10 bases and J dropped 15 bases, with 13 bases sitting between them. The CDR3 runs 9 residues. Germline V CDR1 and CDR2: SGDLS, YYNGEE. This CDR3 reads CAPPGEVFF. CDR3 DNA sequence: TGTGCCCCCCCAGGGGAAGTGTTTTTT.

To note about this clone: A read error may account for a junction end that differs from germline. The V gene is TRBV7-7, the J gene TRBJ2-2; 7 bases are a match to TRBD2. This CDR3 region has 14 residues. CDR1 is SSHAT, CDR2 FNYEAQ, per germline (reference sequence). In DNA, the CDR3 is TGTGCTAGCAGCTTGGGACTATTCACCGGGGAGCTGTTTTTT. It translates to CASSLGLFTGELFF.

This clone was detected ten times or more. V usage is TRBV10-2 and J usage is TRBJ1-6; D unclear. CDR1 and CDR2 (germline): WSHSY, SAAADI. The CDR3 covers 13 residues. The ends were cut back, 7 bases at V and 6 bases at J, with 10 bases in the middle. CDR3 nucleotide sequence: TGCGCCAGCAAGGAGGGCAGTAATTCACCCCTCCACTTT. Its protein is CASKEGSNSPLHF.

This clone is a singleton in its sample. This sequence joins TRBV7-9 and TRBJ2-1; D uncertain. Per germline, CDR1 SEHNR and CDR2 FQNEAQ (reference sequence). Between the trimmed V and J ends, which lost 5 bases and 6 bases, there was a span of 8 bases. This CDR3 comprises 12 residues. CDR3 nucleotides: TGTGCCAGCAGCCCCTCCCCCAATGAGCAGTTCTTC. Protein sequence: CASSPSPNEQFF. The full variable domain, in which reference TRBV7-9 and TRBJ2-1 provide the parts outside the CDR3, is DTGVSQNPRHKITKRGQNVTFRCDPISEHNRLYWYRQTLGQGPEFLTYFQNEAQLEKSRLLSDRFSAERPKGSFSTLEIQRTEQGDSAMYLCASSPSPNEQFFGPGTRLTVL.

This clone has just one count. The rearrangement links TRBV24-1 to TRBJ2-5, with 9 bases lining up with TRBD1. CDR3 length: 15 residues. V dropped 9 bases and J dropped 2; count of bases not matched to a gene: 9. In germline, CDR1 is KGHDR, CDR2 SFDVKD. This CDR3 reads CATSTGTGRQETQYF. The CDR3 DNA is TGTGCCACCTCCACAGGGACAGGGCGTCAAGAGACCCAGTACTTC.

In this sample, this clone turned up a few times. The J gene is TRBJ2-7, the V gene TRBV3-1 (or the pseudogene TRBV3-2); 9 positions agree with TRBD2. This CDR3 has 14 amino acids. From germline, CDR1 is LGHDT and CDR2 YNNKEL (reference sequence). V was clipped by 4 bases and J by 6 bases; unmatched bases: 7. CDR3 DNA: TGTGCCAGCAGCCGCCTAGGGCGGGAGGGCGAGCAGTACTTC. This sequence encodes CASSRLGREGEQYF.

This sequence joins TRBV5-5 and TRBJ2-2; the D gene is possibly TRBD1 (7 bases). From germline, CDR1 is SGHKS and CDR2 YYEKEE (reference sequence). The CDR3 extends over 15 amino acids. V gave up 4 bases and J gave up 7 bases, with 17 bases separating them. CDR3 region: CASSSRGGTDGELFF. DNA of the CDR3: TGTGCCAGCAGCAGTCGTGGGGGGACAGACGGGGAGCTGTTTTTT.

The CDR3 sequence: CASSLIKGQGSSGYTF. The CDR3 bases are TGTGCCAGCAGCTTAATCAAGGGACAGGGATCGAGTGGCTACACCTTC. V is TRBV11-2 and J is TRBJ1-2, with 9 positions matching TRBD1. The junction had 11 bases not matched to a gene; V was cut back by 2 bases and J by 7 bases. The CDR3 covers 16 residues. CDR1 is SGHAT and CDR2 is FQNNGV in the germline V gene.

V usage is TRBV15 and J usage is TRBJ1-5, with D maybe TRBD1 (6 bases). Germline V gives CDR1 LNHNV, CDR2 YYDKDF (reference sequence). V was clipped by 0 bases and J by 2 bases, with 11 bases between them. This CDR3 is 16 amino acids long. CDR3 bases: TGTGCCACCAGCAGAGATCGAGAGGGGGGCAATCAGCCCCAGCATTTT. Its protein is CATSRDREGGNQPQHF. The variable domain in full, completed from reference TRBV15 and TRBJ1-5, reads DAMVIQNPRYQVTQFGKPVTLSCSQTLNHNVMYWYQQKSSQAPKLLFHYYDKDFNNEADTPDNFQSRRPNTSFCFLDIRSPGLGDTAMYLCATSRDREGGNQPQHFGDGTRLSIL.

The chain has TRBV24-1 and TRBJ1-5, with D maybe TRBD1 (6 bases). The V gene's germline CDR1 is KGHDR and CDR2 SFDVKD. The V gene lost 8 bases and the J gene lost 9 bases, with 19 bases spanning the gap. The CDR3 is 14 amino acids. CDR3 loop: CATIVAVGGRPQHF. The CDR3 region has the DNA TGTGCCACCATTGTTGCCGTCGGGGGGCGGCCCCAGCATTTT.

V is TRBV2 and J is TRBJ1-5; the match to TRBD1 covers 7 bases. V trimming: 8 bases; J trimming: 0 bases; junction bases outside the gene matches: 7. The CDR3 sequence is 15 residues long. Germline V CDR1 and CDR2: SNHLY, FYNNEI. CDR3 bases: TGTGCCAGCGAAGAGACAGGGCTTAGCAATCAGCCCCAGCATTTT. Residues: CASEETGLSNQPQHF.

CDR3 residues: CASSPKTGGNTEAFF. CDR3 in DNA: TGTGCCAGCTCACCAAAGACAGGGGGGAACACTGAAGCTTTCTTT. The chain recombines TRBV18 with TRBJ1-1, with TRBD1 identical over 9 bases. The CDR3 loop spans 15 amino acids. The trim removed 2 bases at V and 1 base at J, leaving 2 bases unmatched. Germline V gives CDR1 KGHSH, CDR2 LQKENI.

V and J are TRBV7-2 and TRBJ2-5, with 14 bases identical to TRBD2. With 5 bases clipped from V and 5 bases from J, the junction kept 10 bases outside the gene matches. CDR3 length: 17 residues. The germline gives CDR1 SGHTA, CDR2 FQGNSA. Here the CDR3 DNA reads TGTGCCAGCAGCCCGACTCGACTAGCGGGGGGGCCTGAGACCCAGTACTTC. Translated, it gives CASSPTRLAGGPETQYF.

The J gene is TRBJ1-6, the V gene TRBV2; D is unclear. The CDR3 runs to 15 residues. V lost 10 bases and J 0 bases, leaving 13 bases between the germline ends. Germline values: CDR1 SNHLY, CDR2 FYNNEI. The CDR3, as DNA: TGTGCCACCGCGACTGCGAGCTCCTATAATTCACCCCTCCACTTT. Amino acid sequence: CATATASSYNSPLHF.

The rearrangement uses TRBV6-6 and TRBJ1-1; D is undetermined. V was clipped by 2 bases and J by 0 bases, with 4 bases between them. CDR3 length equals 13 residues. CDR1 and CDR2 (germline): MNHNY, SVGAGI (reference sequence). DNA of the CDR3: TGTGCCAGCAGTTACGGCATGAACACTGAAGCTTTCTTT. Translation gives CASSYGMNTEAFF.

The CDR3 spells CAWTFGQGDGYTF. CDR3 DNA: TGTGCCTGGACATTCGGGCAGGGGGATGGCTACACCTTC. V usage is TRBV30 and J usage is TRBJ1-2, with 7 positions matching TRBD1. Germline assignment: CDR1 GTSNPN and CDR2 SVGIG (reference sequence). J was trimmed by 6 bases and V by 4 bases; bases with no gene match: 8. CDR3 length equals 13 residues.

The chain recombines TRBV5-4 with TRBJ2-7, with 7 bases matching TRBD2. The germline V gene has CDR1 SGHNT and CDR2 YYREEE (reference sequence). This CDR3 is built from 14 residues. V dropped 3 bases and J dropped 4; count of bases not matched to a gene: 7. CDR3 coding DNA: TGTGCCAGCAGCTGGGGGGGGATTTCTTACGAGCAGTACTTC. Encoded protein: CASSWGGISYEQYF. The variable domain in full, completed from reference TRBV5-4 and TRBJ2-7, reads ETGVTQSPTHLIKTRGQQVTLRCSSQSGHNTVSWYQQALGQGPQFIFQYYREEENGRGNFPPRFSGLQFPNYSSELNVNALELDDSALYLCASSWGGISYEQYFGPGTRLTVT.

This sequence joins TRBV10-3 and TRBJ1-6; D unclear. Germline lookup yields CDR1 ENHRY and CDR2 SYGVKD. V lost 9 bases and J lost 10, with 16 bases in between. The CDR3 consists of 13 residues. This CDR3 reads CAIRREPGSPLHF. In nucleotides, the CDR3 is TGTGCCATACGGAGGGAACCCGGATCACCCCTCCACTTT.

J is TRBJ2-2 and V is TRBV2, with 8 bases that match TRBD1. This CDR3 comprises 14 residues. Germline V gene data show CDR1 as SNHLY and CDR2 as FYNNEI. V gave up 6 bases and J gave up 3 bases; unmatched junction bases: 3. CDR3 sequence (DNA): TGTGCCAGCAGGGCAGGGGGCTACACCGGGGAGCTGTTTTTT. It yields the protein CASRAGGYTGELFF.

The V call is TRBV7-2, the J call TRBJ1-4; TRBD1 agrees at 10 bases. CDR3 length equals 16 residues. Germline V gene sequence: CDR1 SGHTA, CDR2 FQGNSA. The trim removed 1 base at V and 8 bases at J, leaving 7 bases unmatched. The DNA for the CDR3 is TGTGCCAGCAGCTTAGGACAGGGGGCGCCTCAGGAAAAACTGTTTTTT. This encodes CASSLGQGAPQEKLFF.

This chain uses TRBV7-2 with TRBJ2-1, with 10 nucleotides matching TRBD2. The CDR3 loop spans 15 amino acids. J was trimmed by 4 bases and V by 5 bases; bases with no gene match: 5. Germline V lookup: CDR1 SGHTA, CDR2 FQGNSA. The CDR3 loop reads CASSLLAGFYNEQFF. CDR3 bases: TGTGCCAGCAGCCTACTAGCGGGGTTTTACAATGAGCAGTTCTTC.

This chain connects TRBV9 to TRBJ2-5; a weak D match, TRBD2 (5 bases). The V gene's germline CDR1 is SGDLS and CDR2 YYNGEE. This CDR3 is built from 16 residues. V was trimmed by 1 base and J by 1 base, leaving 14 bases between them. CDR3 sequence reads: CASSVRGDSIQETQYF. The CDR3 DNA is TGTGCCAGCAGCGTACGGGGAGACTCGATCCAAGAGACCCAGTACTTC.

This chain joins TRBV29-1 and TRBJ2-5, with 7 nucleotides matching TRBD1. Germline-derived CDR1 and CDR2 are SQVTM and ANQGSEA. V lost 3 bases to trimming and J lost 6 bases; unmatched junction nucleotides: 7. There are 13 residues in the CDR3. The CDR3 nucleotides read TGCAGCGTTGACCAACAGGGGAAAAAGACCCAGTACTTC. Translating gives CSVDQQGKKTQYF.

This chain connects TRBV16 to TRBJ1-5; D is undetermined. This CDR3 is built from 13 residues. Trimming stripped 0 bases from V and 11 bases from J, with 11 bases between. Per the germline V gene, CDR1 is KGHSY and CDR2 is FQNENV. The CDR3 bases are TGTGCCAGCAGCCAATCTCCGGGGTCGACCCAGCATTTT. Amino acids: CASSQSPGSTQHF.

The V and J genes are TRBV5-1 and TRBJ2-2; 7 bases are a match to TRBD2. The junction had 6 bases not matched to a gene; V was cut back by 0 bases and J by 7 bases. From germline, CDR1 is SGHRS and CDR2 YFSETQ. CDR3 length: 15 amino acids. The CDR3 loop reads CASSLGVAGSGELFF. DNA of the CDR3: TGCGCCAGCAGCTTGGGAGTAGCGGGTAGCGGGGAGCTGTTTTTT.